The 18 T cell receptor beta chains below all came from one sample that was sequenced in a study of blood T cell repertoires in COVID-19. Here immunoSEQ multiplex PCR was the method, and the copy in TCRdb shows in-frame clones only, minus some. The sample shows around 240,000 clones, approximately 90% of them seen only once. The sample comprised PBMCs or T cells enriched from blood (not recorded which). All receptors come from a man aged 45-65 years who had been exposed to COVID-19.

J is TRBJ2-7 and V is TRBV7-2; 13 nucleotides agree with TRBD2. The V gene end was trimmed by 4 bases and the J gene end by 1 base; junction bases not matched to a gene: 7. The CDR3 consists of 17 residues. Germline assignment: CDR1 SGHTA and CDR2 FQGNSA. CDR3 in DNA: TGTGCCAGCAGCTCTACTAGCGGGGGGGCCGGGTCCTACGAGCAGTACTTC. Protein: CASSSTSGGAGSYEQYF.

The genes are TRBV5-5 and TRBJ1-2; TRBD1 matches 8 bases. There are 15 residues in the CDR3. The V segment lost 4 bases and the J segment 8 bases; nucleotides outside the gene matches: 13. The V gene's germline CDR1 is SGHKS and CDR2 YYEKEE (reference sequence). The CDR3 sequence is CASSELGTGAYGYTF. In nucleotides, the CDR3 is TGTGCCAGCAGCGAATTGGGGACAGGAGCCTACGGCTACACCTTC.

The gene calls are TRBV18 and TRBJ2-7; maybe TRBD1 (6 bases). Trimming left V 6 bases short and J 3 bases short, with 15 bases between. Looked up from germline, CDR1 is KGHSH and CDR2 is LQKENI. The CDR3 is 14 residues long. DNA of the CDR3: TGTGCCAGCTCCAAGTCAGGGGAGAACTACGAGCAGTACTTC. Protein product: CASSKSGENYEQYF.

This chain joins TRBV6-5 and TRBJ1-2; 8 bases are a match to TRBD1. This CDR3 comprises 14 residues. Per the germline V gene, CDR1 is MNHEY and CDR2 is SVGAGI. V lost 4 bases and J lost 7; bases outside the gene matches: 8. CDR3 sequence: CASSFDRGLGGYTF. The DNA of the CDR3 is TGTGCCAGCAGTTTCGACAGGGGCTTGGGTGGCTACACCTTC.

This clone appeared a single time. Here the CDR3 DNA reads TGTGCCAGCAGCCTCGGGGGGTACAGCACAGATACGCAGTATTTT. Protein sequence: CASSLGGYSTDTQYF. The J gene is TRBJ2-3, the V gene TRBV28; 7 bases align to TRBD2. The germline V gene has CDR1 MDHEN and CDR2 SYDVKM. The CDR3 runs 15 residues. Germline trimming cut 6 bases from V and 0 bases from J; bases unmatched to any gene: 6.

This CDR3 reads CASSLLADTGELFF. Here the CDR3 DNA reads TGCGCCAGCAGCTTGTTGGCCGACACCGGGGAGCTGTTTTTT. The chain couples TRBV5-1 to TRBJ2-2; no reliable D call. There are 14 residues in the CDR3. CDR1 and CDR2 from the germline V gene are SGHRS and YFSETQ. V lost 1 base and J 3 bases, leaving 7 bases between the germline ends.

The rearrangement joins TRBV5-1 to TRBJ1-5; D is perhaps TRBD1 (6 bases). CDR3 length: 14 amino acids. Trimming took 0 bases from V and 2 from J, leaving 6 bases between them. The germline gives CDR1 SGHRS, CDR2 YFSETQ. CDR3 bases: TGCGCCAGCAGCTTGGCAGGGGGCAATCAGCCCCAGCATTTT. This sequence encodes CASSLAGGNQPQHF.

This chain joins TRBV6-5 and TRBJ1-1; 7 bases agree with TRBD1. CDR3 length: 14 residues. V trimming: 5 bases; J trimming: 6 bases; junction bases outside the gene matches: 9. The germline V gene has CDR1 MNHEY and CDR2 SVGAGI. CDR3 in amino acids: CASSTNRGYAEAFF. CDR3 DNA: TGTGCCAGCAGTACAAACAGGGGTTACGCTGAAGCTTTCTTT.

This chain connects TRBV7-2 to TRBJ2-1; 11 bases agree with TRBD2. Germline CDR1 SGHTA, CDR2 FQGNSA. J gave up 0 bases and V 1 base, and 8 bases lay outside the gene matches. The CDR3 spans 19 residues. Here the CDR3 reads CASSLVVAGGPSSYNEQFF. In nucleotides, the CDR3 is TGTGCCAGCAGCTTAGTGGTAGCGGGAGGGCCGAGCTCCTACAATGAGCAGTTCTTC.

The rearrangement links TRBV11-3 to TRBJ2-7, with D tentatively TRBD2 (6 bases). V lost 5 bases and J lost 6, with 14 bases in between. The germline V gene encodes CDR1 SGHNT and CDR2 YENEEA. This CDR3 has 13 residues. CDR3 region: CASSPPSGFEQYV. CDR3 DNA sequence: TGTGCCAGCAGCCCTCCGAGCGGGTTCGAGCAGTACGTC.

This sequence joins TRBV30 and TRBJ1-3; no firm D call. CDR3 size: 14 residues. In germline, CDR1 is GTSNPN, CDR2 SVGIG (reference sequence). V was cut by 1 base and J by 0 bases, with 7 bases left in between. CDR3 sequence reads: CAWSGGHSGNTIYF. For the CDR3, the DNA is TGTGCCTGGAGTGGTGGGCACTCTGGAAACACCATATATTTT.

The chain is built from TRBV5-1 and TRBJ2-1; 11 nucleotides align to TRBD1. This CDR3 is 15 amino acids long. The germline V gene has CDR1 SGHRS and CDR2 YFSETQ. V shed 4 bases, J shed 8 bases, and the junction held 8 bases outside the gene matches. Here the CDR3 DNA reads TGCGCCAGCAGCCCGGGACAGGGGGTCCTCTATGAGCAGTTCTTC. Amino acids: CASSPGQGVLYEQFF.

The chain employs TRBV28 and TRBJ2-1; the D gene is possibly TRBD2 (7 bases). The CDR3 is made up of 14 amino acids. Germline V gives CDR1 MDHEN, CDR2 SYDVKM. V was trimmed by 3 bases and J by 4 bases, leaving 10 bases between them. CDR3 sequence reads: CASSFRGAYNEQFF. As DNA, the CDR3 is TGTGCCAGCAGTTTTCGGGGGGCATACAATGAGCAGTTCTTC.

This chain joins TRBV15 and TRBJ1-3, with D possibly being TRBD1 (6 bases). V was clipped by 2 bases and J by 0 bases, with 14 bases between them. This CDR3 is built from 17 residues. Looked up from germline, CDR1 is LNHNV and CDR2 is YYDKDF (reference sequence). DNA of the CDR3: TGTGCCACCAGCAGATCTACAGGGCCTAGCTCTGGAAACACCATATATTTT. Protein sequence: CATSRSTGPSSGNTIYF.

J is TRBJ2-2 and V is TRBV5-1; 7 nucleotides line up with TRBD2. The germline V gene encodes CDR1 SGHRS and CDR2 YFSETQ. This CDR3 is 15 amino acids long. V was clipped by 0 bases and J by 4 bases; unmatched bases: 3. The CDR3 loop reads CASSLVLAGTGELFF. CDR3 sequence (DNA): TGCGCCAGCAGCTTGGTTTTAGCGGGCACCGGGGAGCTGTTTTTT.

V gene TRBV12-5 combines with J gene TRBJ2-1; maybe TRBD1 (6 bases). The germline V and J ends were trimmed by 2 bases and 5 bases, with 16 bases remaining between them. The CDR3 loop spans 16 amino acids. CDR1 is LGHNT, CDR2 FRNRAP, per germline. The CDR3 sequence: CASGLPRADRDNEQFF. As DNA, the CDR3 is TGTGCTAGTGGTTTGCCTAGGGCGGACAGAGACAATGAGCAGTTCTTC.

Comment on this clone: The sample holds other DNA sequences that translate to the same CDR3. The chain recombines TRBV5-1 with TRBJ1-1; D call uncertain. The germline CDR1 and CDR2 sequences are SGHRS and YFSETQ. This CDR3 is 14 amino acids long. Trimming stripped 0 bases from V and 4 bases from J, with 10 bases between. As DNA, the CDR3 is TGCGCCAGCAGCTTGGCCGAGGGATCCACTGAAGCTTTCTTT. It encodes CASSLAEGSTEAFF.

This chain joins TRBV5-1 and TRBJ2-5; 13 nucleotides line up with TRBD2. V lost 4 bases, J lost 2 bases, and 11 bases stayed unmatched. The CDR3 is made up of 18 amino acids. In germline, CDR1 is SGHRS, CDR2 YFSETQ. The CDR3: CASSPDPGTSGIQETQYF. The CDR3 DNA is TGCGCCAGCAGCCCGGACCCCGGGACTAGCGGGATTCAAGAGACCCAGTACTTC. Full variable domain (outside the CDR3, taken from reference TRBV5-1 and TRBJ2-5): KAGVTQTPRYLIKTRGQQVTLSCSPISGHRSVSWYQQTPGQGLQFLFEYFSETQRNKGNFPGRFSGRQFSNSRSEMNVSTLELGDSALYLCASSPDPGTSGIQETQYFGPGTRLLVL.